The rows below give T cell receptor beta chains drawn from one sample of a study of cytomegalovirus exposure and HLA in healthy donors. The data were produced by immunoSEQ multiplex PCR, yet TCRdb's version contains in-frame clones alone and is incomplete. This sample lists 38,000 or so clones; its ten largest clones have 8.9%. The sample consisted of PBMCs. The receptors were sampled from a middle-aged man in good health and CMV-seropositive. Both conserved end residues are part of each CDR3. The D gene is left open where the match is weak.

v_gene: TRBV12-5
j_gene: TRBJ2-2
d_gene: TRBD1
CDR3nt: TGTGCTAGTGGTTTTTCCCCCGGGACAGTGAACACCGGGGAGCTGTTTTTT
CDR3aa: CASGFSPGTVNTGELFF

v_gene: TRBV5-6
j_gene: TRBJ2-1
d_gene: TRBD2
CDR3nt: TGTGCCAGCAGCCCGACGACTAGCAAGTACCACAATGAGCAGTTCTTC
CDR3aa: CASSPTTSKYHNEQFF

v_gene: TRBV29-1
j_gene: TRBJ2-4
d_gene: .
CDR3nt: TGCAGCGTTGAAGTAGGGGAACGGGAGTACTTC
CDR3aa: CSVEVGEREYF

v_gene: TRBV7-9
j_gene: TRBJ1-1
d_gene: .
CDR3nt: TGTGCCAGCAGCAACAGGGTAGGGGATGAAGCTTTCTTT
CDR3aa: CASSNRVGDEAFF

v_gene: TRBV27
j_gene: TRBJ2-7
d_gene: .
CDR3nt: TGTGCCAGCGCCCGGGGCTACGAGCAGTACTTC
CDR3aa: CASARGYEQYF

v_gene: TRBV6-1
j_gene: TRBJ1-2
d_gene: TRBD1
CDR3nt: TGTGCCAGCAGTATTTACAGGGGTAGGGGCTACACCTTC
CDR3aa: CASSIYRGRGYTF

v_gene: TRBV10-2
j_gene: TRBJ1-1
d_gene: .
CDR3nt: TGCGCCAGCAGTGAACACCCAGGGATATGGGCTTTCTTT
CDR3aa: CASSEHPGIWAFF

v_gene: TRBV11-3
j_gene: TRBJ2-2
d_gene: TRBD2
CDR3nt: TGTGCCGCCGGGGGGGCAAACACCGGGGAGCTGTTTTTT
CDR3aa: CAAGGANTGELFF

v_gene: TRBV25-1
j_gene: TRBJ2-1
d_gene: TRBD2
CDR3nt: TGTGCCAGCAGTGAATCTTGGGAGGGCGAGTACAATGAGCAGTTCTTC
CDR3aa: CASSESWEGEYNEQFF

v_gene: TRBV9
j_gene: TRBJ2-5
d_gene: .
CDR3nt: TGTGCCAGCAGCGTAGGTGACAGCCAAGAGACCCAGTACTTC
CDR3aa: CASSVGDSQETQYF

v_gene: TRBV28
j_gene: TRBJ2-1
d_gene: .
CDR3nt: TGTGCCAGCAGCTCCTCTCAGAATGAGCAGTTCTTC
CDR3aa: CASSSSQNEQFF

v_gene: TRBV21-1
j_gene: TRBJ2-1
d_gene: .
CDR3nt: TGTGCCAGCAGCAAAGTCCGGGAGGACGGCACCTACAATGAGCAGTTCTTC
CDR3aa: CASSKVREDGTYNEQFF

v_gene: TRBV19
j_gene: TRBJ1-1
d_gene: .
CDR3nt: TGTGCCAGCAGGGGCGAAACTGAAGCTTTCTTT
CDR3aa: CASRGETEAFF

v_gene: TRBV2
j_gene: TRBJ1-1
d_gene: TRBD1
CDR3nt: TGTGCCAGCAGTTTGGACAGGCAGCCTGAAGCTTTCTTT
CDR3aa: CASSLDRQPEAFF

v_gene: TRBV27
j_gene: TRBJ1-3
d_gene: .
CDR3nt: TGTGCCAGCTCCCGCGCGGGAAACGGAAACACCATATATTTT
CDR3aa: CASSRAGNGNTIYF

v_gene: TRBV11-2
j_gene: TRBJ2-1
d_gene: .
CDR3nt: TGTGCCAGCAGCCCCTCAGGTTATGAGCAGTTCTTC
CDR3aa: CASSPSGYEQFF

v_gene: TRBV7-2
j_gene: TRBJ1-2
d_gene: TRBD1
CDR3nt: TGTGCCAGCAGCTTCTTACAGGGGAACTATGGCTACACCTTC
CDR3aa: CASSFLQGNYGYTF

v_gene: TRBV2
j_gene: TRBJ2-1
d_gene: TRBD2
CDR3nt: TGTGCCAGCAGTATCGGGACTAGCGGGATCAGAGAGCAGTTCTTC
CDR3aa: CASSIGTSGIREQFF

v_gene: TRBV7-2
j_gene: TRBJ2-5
d_gene: TRBD2
CDR3nt: TGTGCCAGCAGCTTAGCTCGCGGACTAGCGGGGCGGGAGACCCAGTACTTC
CDR3aa: CASSLARGLAGRETQYF

v_gene: TRBV4-3
j_gene: TRBJ2-3
d_gene: .
CDR3nt: TGCGCCAGCAGCCACCACCCTCCTAGGGCGAGGGCAGATACGCAGTATTTT
CDR3aa: CASSHHPPRARADTQYF

v_gene: TRBV6-1
j_gene: TRBJ2-7
d_gene: .
CDR3nt: TGTGCCAGCAGTGAAGGTTTTGAGCGCAGGGTCGAGCAGTACTTC
CDR3aa: CASSEGFERRVEQYF

v_gene: TRBV5-1
j_gene: TRBJ2-3
d_gene: .
CDR3nt: TGCGCCAGCAGCTTGGGGGTGGCTGCGGAGCTCACAGATACGCAGTATTTT
CDR3aa: CASSLGVAAELTDTQYF

v_gene: TRBV5-6
j_gene: TRBJ2-7
d_gene: .
CDR3nt: TGTGCCAGCAGTTTTTCAGGGTCCTACGAGCAGTACTTC
CDR3aa: CASSFSGSYEQYF

v_gene: TRBV5-4
j_gene: TRBJ1-1
d_gene: .
CDR3nt: TGTGCCAGCAGCCGACAGTACACTGAAGCTTTCTTT
CDR3aa: CASSRQYTEAFF

v_gene: TRBV21-1
j_gene: TRBJ2-7
d_gene: .
CDR3nt: TGTGCCAGCAGCAAAGGTGGGGGGGCCAGGGGCTACGAGCAGTACTTC
CDR3aa: CASSKGGGARGYEQYF

v_gene: TRBV11-2
j_gene: TRBJ2-1
d_gene: .
CDR3nt: TGTGCCAGCAGCTCCTTAGCGGAGACCCCGAGACGGTCCTACAATGAGCAGTTCTTC
CDR3aa: CASSSLAETPRRSYNEQFF

v_gene: TRBV6-1
j_gene: TRBJ1-1
d_gene: TRBD1
CDR3nt: TGTGCCAGCAGTGAAGCGACAGGGAGGCGGACTGAAGCTTTCTTT
CDR3aa: CASSEATGRRTEAFF

v_gene: TRBV20-1
j_gene: TRBJ1-2
d_gene: .
CDR3nt: TGCAGTGCTACGGACAGCTATGGCTACACCTTC
CDR3aa: CSATDSYGYTF

v_gene: TRBV19
j_gene: TRBJ2-5
d_gene: .
CDR3nt: TGTGCCAGTAGTTACGGACTCGCGCCGGGAGAGACCCAGTACTTC
CDR3aa: CASSYGLAPGETQYF

v_gene: TRBV4-1
j_gene: TRBJ1-2
d_gene: .
CDR3nt: TGCGCCAGCAGCCAAGATATAGGGGAATGGGATGGCTACACCTTC
CDR3aa: CASSQDIGEWDGYTF

v_gene: TRBV5-1
j_gene: TRBJ2-2
d_gene: TRBD2
CDR3nt: TGCGCCAGCAGCTCTTTACCCGGGACTAGTCTCACCGGGGAGCTGTTTTTT
CDR3aa: CASSSLPGTSLTGELFF

v_gene: TRBV18
j_gene: TRBJ1-1
d_gene: .
CDR3nt: TGTGCCAGCTCACCACCCAGGACTGCCCGTACTGAAGCTTTCTTT
CDR3aa: CASSPPRTARTEAFF

v_gene: TRBV11-3
j_gene: TRBJ2-6
d_gene: .
CDR3nt: TGTGCCAGCAGGTCCGTGGCAGGCACTGGGGCCAACGTCCTGACTTTC
CDR3aa: CASRSVAGTGANVLTF

v_gene: TRBV7-3
j_gene: TRBJ2-5
d_gene: TRBD2
CDR3nt: TGTGCCAGCAGCCCTACCGGACTAGCGGGAGTAGAGCAGTACTTC
CDR3aa: CASSPTGLAGVEQYF

v_gene: TRBV6-1
j_gene: TRBJ1-2
d_gene: .
CDR3nt: TGTGCCAGCAGTGAATTGCGAGACGGGAGTAAATATGGTGGCTACACCTTC
CDR3aa: CASSELRDGSKYGGYTF

v_gene: TRBV19
j_gene: TRBJ1-5
d_gene: TRBD1
CDR3nt: TGTGCCAGTAGTCGACTTACAGGGGGCTATCAGCCCCAGCATTTT
CDR3aa: CASSRLTGGYQPQHF

v_gene: TRBV19
j_gene: TRBJ2-2
d_gene: TRBD1
CDR3nt: TGTGCCACCCTCCCACAGGGGTCGAACACCGGGGAGCTGTTTTTT
CDR3aa: CATLPQGSNTGELFF

v_gene: TRBV27
j_gene: TRBJ2-2
d_gene: TRBD1
CDR3nt: TGTGCCAGCAGTCCTCGGACAGGGAGAGCCGGGGAGCTGTTTTTT
CDR3aa: CASSPRTGRAGELFF

v_gene: TRBV2
j_gene: TRBJ2-5
d_gene: TRBD1
CDR3nt: TGTGCCAGCAGTGCCCCCGGAACAGGGGAAGAGACCCAGTACTTC
CDR3aa: CASSAPGTGEETQYF

v_gene: TRBV10-3
j_gene: TRBJ1-3
d_gene: .
CDR3nt: TGTGCCATCAGTGAGTCCCTCGGGGGAAACACCATATATTTT
CDR3aa: CAISESLGGNTIYF